This section outlines one TCR beta chain sequence together with its context. The antigen is undetermined. V shed 4 bases and J shed 1 base, with 13 bases lying between them. This CDR3 spans 15 amino acids. Looked up from germline, CDR1 is MNHEY and CDR2 is SVGAGI. Researchers ran the PCR with 60 Vbeta and 13 Jbeta primers. The repertoire was sequenced with immunoSEQ multiplex PCR; TCRdb's copy has only in-frame clones and lacks some. The sample carries over 150,000 clones, roughly 84% recorded once. This sample is drawn from a study of cytomegalovirus exposure and HLA in healthy donors. Study results and limitations: Owing to their indistinguishability, certain V segments, notably TRBV6-2 and TRBV6-3, were excluded. Association with HLA alleles at 0.05 false discovery rate was found for roughly 17,000 TCR beta sequences in a later analysis.

The material sequenced was PBMCs. The sequence came from a boy between 2 and 15 years old in good health and CMV-seronegative. The V gene is TRBV6-5, the J gene TRBJ1-1; D unclear. The CDR3 nucleotides are TGTGCCAGCAGTTTCTCCGGGATTGGGAACACTGAAGCTTTCTTT. Encoded protein: CASSFSGIGNTEAFF.